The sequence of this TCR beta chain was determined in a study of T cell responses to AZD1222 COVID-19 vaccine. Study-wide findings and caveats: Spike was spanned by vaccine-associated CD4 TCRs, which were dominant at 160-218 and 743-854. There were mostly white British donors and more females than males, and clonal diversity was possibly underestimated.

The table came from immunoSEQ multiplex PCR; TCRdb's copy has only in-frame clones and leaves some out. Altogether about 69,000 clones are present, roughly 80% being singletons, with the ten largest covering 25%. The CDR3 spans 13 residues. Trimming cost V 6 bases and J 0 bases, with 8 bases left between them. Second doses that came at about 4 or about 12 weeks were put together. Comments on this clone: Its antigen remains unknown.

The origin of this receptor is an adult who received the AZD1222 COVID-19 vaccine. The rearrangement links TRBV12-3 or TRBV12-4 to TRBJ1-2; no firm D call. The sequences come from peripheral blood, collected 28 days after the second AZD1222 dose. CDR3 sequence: CASSPRANYGYTF. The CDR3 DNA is TGTGCCAGCAGCCCCAGAGCTAACTATGGCTACACCTTC.